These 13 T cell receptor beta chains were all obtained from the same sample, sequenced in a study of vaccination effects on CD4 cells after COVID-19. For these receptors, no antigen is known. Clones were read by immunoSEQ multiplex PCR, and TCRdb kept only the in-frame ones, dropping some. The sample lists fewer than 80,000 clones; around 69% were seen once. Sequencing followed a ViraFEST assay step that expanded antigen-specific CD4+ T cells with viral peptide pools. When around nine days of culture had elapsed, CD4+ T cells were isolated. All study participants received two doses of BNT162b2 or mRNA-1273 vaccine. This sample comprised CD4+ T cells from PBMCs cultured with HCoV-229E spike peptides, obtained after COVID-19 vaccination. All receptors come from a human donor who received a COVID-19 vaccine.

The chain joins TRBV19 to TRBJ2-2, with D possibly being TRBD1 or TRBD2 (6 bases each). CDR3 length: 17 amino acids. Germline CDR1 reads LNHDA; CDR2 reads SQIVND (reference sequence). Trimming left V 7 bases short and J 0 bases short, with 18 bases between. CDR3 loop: CASTKRGAYSNTGELFF. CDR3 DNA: TGTGCCAGTACAAAGAGGGGGGCCTACTCGAACACCGGGGAGCTGTTTTTT.

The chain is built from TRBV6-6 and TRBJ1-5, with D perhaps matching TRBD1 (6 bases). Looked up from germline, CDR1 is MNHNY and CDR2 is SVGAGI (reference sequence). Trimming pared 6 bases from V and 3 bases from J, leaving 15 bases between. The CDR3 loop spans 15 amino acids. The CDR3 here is CASSPDGQPNQPQHF. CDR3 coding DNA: TGTGCCAGCAGCCCAGATGGACAGCCCAATCAGCCCCAGCATTTT.

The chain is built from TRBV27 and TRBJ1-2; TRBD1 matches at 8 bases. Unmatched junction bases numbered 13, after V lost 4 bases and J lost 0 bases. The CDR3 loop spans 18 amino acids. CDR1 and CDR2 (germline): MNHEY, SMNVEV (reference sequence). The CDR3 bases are TGTGCCAGCAGTTCTCTTCGACAGGGGAGGAGGGCTAACTATGGCTACACCTTC. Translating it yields CASSSLRQGRRANYGYTF.

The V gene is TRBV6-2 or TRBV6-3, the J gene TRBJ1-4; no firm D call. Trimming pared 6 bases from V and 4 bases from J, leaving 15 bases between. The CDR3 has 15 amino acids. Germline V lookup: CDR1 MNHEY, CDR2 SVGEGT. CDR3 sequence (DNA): TGTGCCAGCAGCACCCCACTCGGCGGTAATGAAAAACTGTTTTTT. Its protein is CASSTPLGGNEKLFF.

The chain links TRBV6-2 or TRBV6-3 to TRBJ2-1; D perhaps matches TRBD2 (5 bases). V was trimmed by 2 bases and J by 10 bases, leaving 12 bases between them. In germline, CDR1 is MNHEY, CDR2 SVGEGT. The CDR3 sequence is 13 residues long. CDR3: CASSYTWTGEQFF. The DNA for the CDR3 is TGTGCCAGCAGTTACACCTGGACTGGAGAGCAGTTCTTC.

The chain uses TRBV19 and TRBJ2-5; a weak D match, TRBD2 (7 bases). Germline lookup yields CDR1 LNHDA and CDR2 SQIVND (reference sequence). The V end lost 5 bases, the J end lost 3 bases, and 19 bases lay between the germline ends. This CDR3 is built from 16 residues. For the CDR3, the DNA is TGTGCCAGTAGTCCGAGGGGGGGGCCGGCAAAAGAGACCCAGTACTTC. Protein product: CASSPRGGPAKETQYF.

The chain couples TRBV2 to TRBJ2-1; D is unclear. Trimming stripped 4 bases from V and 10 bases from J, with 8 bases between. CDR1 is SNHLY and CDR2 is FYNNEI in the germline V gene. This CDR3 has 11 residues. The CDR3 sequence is CASSASWEQFF. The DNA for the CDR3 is TGTGCCAGCAGTGCGTCATGGGAGCAGTTCTTC.

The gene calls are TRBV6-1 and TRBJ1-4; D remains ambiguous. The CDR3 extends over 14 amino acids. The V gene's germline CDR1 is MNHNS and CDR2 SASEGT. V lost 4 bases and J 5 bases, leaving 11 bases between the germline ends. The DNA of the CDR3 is TGTGCCAGCAGTGCAGCGGGATCAAATGAAAAACTGTTTTTT. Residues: CASSAAGSNEKLFF.

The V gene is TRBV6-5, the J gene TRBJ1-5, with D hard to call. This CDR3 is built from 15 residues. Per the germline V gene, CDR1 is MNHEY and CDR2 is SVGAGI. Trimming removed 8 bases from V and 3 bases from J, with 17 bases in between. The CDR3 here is CASAGRLAPNQPQHF. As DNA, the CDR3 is TGTGCCAGCGCTGGGAGGTTGGCACCCAATCAGCCCCAGCATTTT.

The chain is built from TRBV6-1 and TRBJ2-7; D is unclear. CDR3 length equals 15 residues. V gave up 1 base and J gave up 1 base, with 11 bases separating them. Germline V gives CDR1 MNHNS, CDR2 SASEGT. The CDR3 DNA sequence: TGTGCCAGCAGTGAAGGGGTCGCGCTGTCCTACGAGCAGTACGTC. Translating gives CASSEGVALSYEQYV.

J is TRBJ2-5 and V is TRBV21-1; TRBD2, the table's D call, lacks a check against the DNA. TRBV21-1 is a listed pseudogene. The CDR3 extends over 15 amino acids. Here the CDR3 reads CASSNPGTSLGTQYF. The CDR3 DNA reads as TGTGCCAGCAGCAATCCCGGGACTAGCCTCGGGACCCAGTACTTC.

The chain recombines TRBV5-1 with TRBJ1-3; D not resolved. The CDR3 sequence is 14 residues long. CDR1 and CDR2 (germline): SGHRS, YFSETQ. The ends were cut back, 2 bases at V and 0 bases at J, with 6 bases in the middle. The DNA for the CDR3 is TGCGCCAGCAGCTTAGACAACTCTGGAAACACCATATATTTT. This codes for CASSLDNSGNTIYF.

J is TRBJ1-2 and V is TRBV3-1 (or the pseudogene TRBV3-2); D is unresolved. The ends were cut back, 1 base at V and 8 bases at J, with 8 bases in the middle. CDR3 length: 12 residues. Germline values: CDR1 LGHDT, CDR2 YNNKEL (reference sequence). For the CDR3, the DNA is TGTGCCAGCAGCCAAGGGGGAGGAGGCTACACCTTC. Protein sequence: CASSQGGGGYTF.